Listed below are T cell receptor beta chains from one sample, sequenced in a study of blood T cell repertoires in COVID-19. The method was immunoSEQ multiplex PCR; TCRdb's version includes in-frame clones alone and lacks a portion of them. The data contain roughly 400,000 clones, approximately 91% of them seen just once; the ten biggest clones take up approximately 1.5%. Sequenced material: PBMCs or T cells enriched from blood (not recorded which). These receptors were obtained from a woman under 30 who had been exposed to COVID-19. Each CDR3 is given with its conserved first and last residue. Fields, in order: CDR3 DNA, CDR3 protein, V gene, clone size, D gene, J gene. The D gene is left open where the match is weak. Size is omitted from some rows. Given values are once, few, many or a class for expanded clones.

CDR3nt: TGTGCCAGCAGCTGGGGACAGGCGGCGCTCCTCCACTTT
CDR3aa: CASSWGQAALLHF
v_gene: TRBV5-6
abundance: NA
d_gene: TRBD1
j_gene: TRBJ1-6

CDR3nt: TGTGCCAGCAGCCCCCCTGGGCAGGGTCGATTAATGTTGTCACCCCTCCACTTT
CDR3aa: CASSPPGQGRLMLSPLHF
v_gene: TRBV7-2
abundance: NA
d_gene: NA
j_gene: TRBJ1-6

CDR3nt: TGTGCCAGCAGCTTTATAGGGGGCGATGGAGAGACCCAGTACTTC
CDR3aa: CASSFIGGDGETQYF
v_gene: TRBV5-6
abundance: NA
d_gene: TRBD1
j_gene: TRBJ2-5

CDR3nt: TGTGCCAGCAGCCAACTGAGACTCTCCTACGAGCAGTACTTC
CDR3aa: CASSQLRLSYEQYF
v_gene: TRBV14
abundance: NA
d_gene: NA
j_gene: TRBJ2-7

CDR3nt: TGTGCCAGCAGCCCCGGCTTACGAGCGGAACAAGAGACCCAGTACTTC
CDR3aa: CASSPGLRAEQETQYF
v_gene: TRBV11-1
abundance: NA
d_gene: NA
j_gene: TRBJ2-5

CDR3nt: TGCGCCAGCAGCCAAGAAAAGGGGCAGCCCCAGCATTTT
CDR3aa: CASSQEKGQPQHF
v_gene: TRBV4-3
abundance: NA
d_gene: NA
j_gene: TRBJ1-5

CDR3nt: TGTGCCTGGACCGGGACTAGCGGTTTCACAGATACGCAGTATTTT
CDR3aa: CAWTGTSGFTDTQYF
v_gene: TRBV30
abundance: NA
d_gene: TRBD2
j_gene: TRBJ2-3

CDR3nt: TGTGCCAGCAGCTTGGAGCCGGGGGGACAGGGTTCCTACGAGCAGTACTTC
CDR3aa: CASSLEPGGQGSYEQYF
v_gene: TRBV5-4
abundance: NA
d_gene: TRBD1
j_gene: TRBJ2-7

CDR3nt: TGTGCCAGCAGCCAAAACTACAGGGGCACTGAAGCTTTCTTT
CDR3aa: CASSQNYRGTEAFF
v_gene: TRBV3-1/TRBV3-2
abundance: few
d_gene: TRBD1
j_gene: TRBJ1-1

CDR3nt: TGTGCCAGCAGCCAAGCCCCTAGCGGCTACTACGAGCAGTACTTC
CDR3aa: CASSQAPSGYYEQYF
v_gene: TRBV3-1/TRBV3-2
abundance: NA
d_gene: TRBD2
j_gene: TRBJ2-7

CDR3nt: TGTGCCAGCAGCTTACCCTGGACAGGGGAGGCACTGAACACTGAAGCTTTCTTT
CDR3aa: CASSLPWTGEALNTEAFF
v_gene: TRBV7-9
abundance: NA
d_gene: TRBD1
j_gene: TRBJ1-1

CDR3nt: TGTGCCAGCAGCTCGACGTCGGGCGGGGGAGCCCACGAGCAGTACTTC
CDR3aa: CASSSTSGGGAHEQYF
v_gene: TRBV7-2
abundance: NA
d_gene: TRBD2
j_gene: TRBJ2-7

CDR3nt: TGTGCCAGCAGTACGAAGGACAGGGCCCCGAGCGAGCAGTACTTC
CDR3aa: CASSTKDRAPSEQYF
v_gene: TRBV7-9
abundance: NA
d_gene: TRBD1
j_gene: TRBJ2-7

CDR3nt: TGTGCCAGCAGCTTAGGGGAGAGCTCCTACAATGAGCAGTTCTTC
CDR3aa: CASSLGESSYNEQFF
v_gene: TRBV11-3
abundance: NA
d_gene: NA
j_gene: TRBJ2-1

CDR3nt: TGTGCCAGCAGCTTAGGACAGCCTTACGAGCAGTACTTC
CDR3aa: CASSLGQPYEQYF
v_gene: TRBV7-9
abundance: NA
d_gene: NA
j_gene: TRBJ2-7

CDR3nt: TGTGCCAGCAGTTACTCACAGAACACCGGGGAGCTGTTTTTT
CDR3aa: CASSYSQNTGELFF
v_gene: TRBV6-2/TRBV6-3
abundance: NA
d_gene: NA
j_gene: TRBJ2-2

CDR3nt: TGTGCCAGCAGTAACAGGGGCGAGCAGTACTTC
CDR3aa: CASSNRGEQYF
v_gene: TRBV2
abundance: NA
d_gene: TRBD1
j_gene: TRBJ2-7

CDR3nt: TGTGCCAGCAGCTTAGGTCCCAGGGACACTGAAGCTTTCTTT
CDR3aa: CASSLGPRDTEAFF
v_gene: TRBV13
abundance: NA
d_gene: NA
j_gene: TRBJ1-1

CDR3nt: TGTGCCAGCAGCCCCCAGGGGGAGCTGTTTTTT
CDR3aa: CASSPQGELFF
v_gene: TRBV12-3/TRBV12-4
abundance: NA
d_gene: NA
j_gene: TRBJ2-2

CDR3nt: TGTGCCAGCAGCCCTACAGGGGGCGTCTATGGCTACACCTTC
CDR3aa: CASSPTGGVYGYTF
v_gene: TRBV5-4
abundance: NA
d_gene: TRBD1
j_gene: TRBJ1-2

CDR3nt: TGTGCCAGCAGTGGACTAGCGGGAGCCCTCGAGCAGTACTTC
CDR3aa: CASSGLAGALEQYF
v_gene: TRBV27
abundance: NA
d_gene: TRBD2
j_gene: TRBJ2-7

CDR3nt: TGTGCCACCAGTGATTTAGCGGACAGGGGGGAGAAGCAGTACTTC
CDR3aa: CATSDLADRGEKQYF
v_gene: TRBV24-1
abundance: NA
d_gene: TRBD1
j_gene: TRBJ2-7

CDR3nt: TGTGCCAGCAGCCAAGAAGGAGGGGACTTCCCACCGGGCACAGATACGCAGTATTTT
CDR3aa: CASSQEGGDFPPGTDTQYF
v_gene: TRBV4-2
abundance: NA
d_gene: NA
j_gene: TRBJ2-3

CDR3nt: TGTGCCAGTAGTGTGGACAGGGGTCCCTACGAGCAGTACTTC
CDR3aa: CASSVDRGPYEQYF
v_gene: TRBV19
abundance: NA
d_gene: TRBD1
j_gene: TRBJ2-7

CDR3nt: TGTGCCAGCCGAGGGGGTTCGGGACAGGGGGCGCGGGAGCAGTACTTC
CDR3aa: CASRGGSGQGAREQYF
v_gene: TRBV28
abundance: NA
d_gene: TRBD1
j_gene: TRBJ2-7

CDR3nt: TGTGCCAGTAGTCCTGGACTAGCGGCCATCTACGAGCAGTACTTC
CDR3aa: CASSPGLAAIYEQYF
v_gene: TRBV19
abundance: NA
d_gene: TRBD2
j_gene: TRBJ2-7

CDR3nt: TGTGCCAGCCGCGGACTCCTGAACACTGAAGCTTTCTTT
CDR3aa: CASRGLLNTEAFF
v_gene: TRBV6-5
abundance: NA
d_gene: NA
j_gene: TRBJ1-1

CDR3nt: TGTGCCTGGTCAGGGGTAAGCAATCAGCCCCAGCATTTT
CDR3aa: CAWSGVSNQPQHF
v_gene: TRBV30
abundance: NA
d_gene: NA
j_gene: TRBJ1-5

CDR3nt: TGCGCCAGCAGCCAAGATACTAGCGGGGGGACTTACACCGGGGAGCTGTTTTTT
CDR3aa: CASSQDTSGGTYTGELFF
v_gene: TRBV4-1
abundance: few
d_gene: TRBD2
j_gene: TRBJ2-2

CDR3nt: TGCGCCAGCAGCTTGGAGGGGAGGGACTACGAGCAGTACTTC
CDR3aa: CASSLEGRDYEQYF
v_gene: TRBV5-1
abundance: NA
d_gene: TRBD2
j_gene: TRBJ2-7

CDR3nt: TGTGCCAGCAGGGCGGGACAGGGTTCTGATGGCTACACCTTC
CDR3aa: CASRAGQGSDGYTF
v_gene: TRBV2
abundance: once
d_gene: TRBD1
j_gene: TRBJ1-2

CDR3nt: TGTGCCACCAGCAGAGTGCGGGACAGAGGACAGCCCCAGCATTTT
CDR3aa: CATSRVRDRGQPQHF
v_gene: TRBV15
abundance: once
d_gene: TRBD1
j_gene: TRBJ1-5

CDR3nt: TGCGCCAGCAGCTTGGTAGGAGACAATGAGCAGTTCTTC
CDR3aa: CASSLVGDNEQFF
v_gene: TRBV5-1
abundance: NA
d_gene: NA
j_gene: TRBJ2-1

CDR3nt: TGCAGCGGATACAGGGGAACCTCTAGCACAGATACGCAGTATTTT
CDR3aa: CSGYRGTSSTDTQYF
v_gene: TRBV29-1
abundance: once
d_gene: TRBD1
j_gene: TRBJ2-3

CDR3nt: TGTGCCAGCAGTTTAGCCACGGTTGAGACCCAGTACTTC
CDR3aa: CASSLATVETQYF
v_gene: TRBV12-3/TRBV12-4
abundance: NA
d_gene: NA
j_gene: TRBJ2-5

CDR3nt: TGTGCCAGCAGTTCGGACAGGAGAACTAATGAAAAACTGTTTTTT
CDR3aa: CASSSDRRTNEKLFF
v_gene: TRBV7-9
abundance: NA
d_gene: TRBD1
j_gene: TRBJ1-4

CDR3nt: TGCAGCGGGAACAAGGGGGGGACTGAAGCTTTCTTT
CDR3aa: CSGNKGGTEAFF
v_gene: TRBV29-1
abundance: NA
d_gene: NA
j_gene: TRBJ1-1

CDR3nt: TGTGCCAGTAGTCCCGGACAGGGGGCCTACAATGAGCAGTTCTTC
CDR3aa: CASSPGQGAYNEQFF
v_gene: TRBV19
abundance: NA
d_gene: TRBD1
j_gene: TRBJ2-1

CDR3nt: TGTGCCAGCAGCTTAGAAAGTAGCTCGGTGGTTTCACCCCTCCACTTT
CDR3aa: CASSLESSSVVSPLHF
v_gene: TRBV5-4
abundance: NA
d_gene: NA
j_gene: TRBJ1-6

CDR3nt: TGTGCCAGCACCCCGTGGGGAGGGGGTAACACTCAATCGGGAGAGACCCAGTACTTC
CDR3aa: CASTPWGGGNTQSGETQYF
v_gene: TRBV11-2
abundance: NA
d_gene: NA
j_gene: TRBJ2-5

CDR3nt: TGTGCCAGCAGATATGGACAGGCGGGCTCCTATAATTCACCCCTCCACTTT
CDR3aa: CASRYGQAGSYNSPLHF
v_gene: TRBV5-4
abundance: NA
d_gene: TRBD1
j_gene: TRBJ1-6

CDR3nt: TGTGCCAGCAGTTTAAGATTAGGGACAGGGGGTCGCGCGAGCTCCTATAATTCACCCCTCCACTTT
CDR3aa: CASSLRLGTGGRASSYNSPLHF
v_gene: TRBV27
abundance: NA
d_gene: TRBD1
j_gene: TRBJ1-6

CDR3nt: TGTGCCAGCAGCCTTCGGTGGAGAATCAACTATGGCTACACCTTC
CDR3aa: CASSLRWRINYGYTF
v_gene: TRBV5-6
abundance: NA
d_gene: NA
j_gene: TRBJ1-2